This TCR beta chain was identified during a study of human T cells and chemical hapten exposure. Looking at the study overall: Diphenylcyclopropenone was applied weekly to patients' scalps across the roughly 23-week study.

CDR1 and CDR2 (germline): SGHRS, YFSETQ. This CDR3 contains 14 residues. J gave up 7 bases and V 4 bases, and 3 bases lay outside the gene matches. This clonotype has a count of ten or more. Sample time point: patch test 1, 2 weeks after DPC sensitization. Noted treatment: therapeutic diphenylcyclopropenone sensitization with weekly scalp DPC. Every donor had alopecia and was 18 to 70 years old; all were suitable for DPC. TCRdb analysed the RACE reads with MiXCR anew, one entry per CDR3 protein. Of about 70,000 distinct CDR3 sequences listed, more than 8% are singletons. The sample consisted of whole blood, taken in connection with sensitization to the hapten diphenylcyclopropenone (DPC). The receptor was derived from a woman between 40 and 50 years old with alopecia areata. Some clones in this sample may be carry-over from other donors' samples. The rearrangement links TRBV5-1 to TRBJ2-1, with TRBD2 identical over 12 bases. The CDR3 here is CASSRTSGANEQFF. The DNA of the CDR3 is TGCGCCAGCAGCAGGACTAGCGGGGCGAATGAGCAGTTCTTC.